This TCR beta chain is from a study of shared clonotypes between healthy human individuals. Background on the study: CD8 memory received one plate per donor, CD8 naive two, CD4 memory three and CD4 naive three.

A note on this clone: The antigen remains undetermined.

Study-level results: The study found lower generation probabilities in non-shared clonotypes than in those shared by all four donors. It was only blood that was sampled, and tissue repertoires likely differ.

Genomic DNA belonging to each subset was distributed in equal measure over several immunoSEQ plates. Repertoires were generated with immunoSEQ multiplex PCR, while TCRdb's copy carries only in-frame clones and drops some. This table holds 2 million to 2.5 million clones, about 95% found once. Naive CD8 cells, CD45RO-negative and positively selected for CCR7, excluded terminally differentiated effector memory CD45RA+ cells. The CDR3 spans 15 residues. CDR1 and CDR2 from the germline V gene are MNHEY and SMNVEV (reference sequence). V dropped 4 bases and J dropped 6; count of bases not matched to a gene: 10.

The chain recombines TRBV27 with TRBJ2-3; TRBD1 matches 7 bases. Sequencing was done on a sample of naive CD8+ T cells sorted from blood. This TCR was recovered from a man aged 18 to 29 in good health. CDR3 nucleotides: TGTGCCAGCAGTTCGACAGGGTCCGGGGAGGATACGCAGTATTTT. As protein: CASSSTGSGEDTQYF.